This TCR beta chain originates from a study of beta chain features in type 1 diabetes. Study outcomes and limitations: There was a moderate but significant shortening of TCRB CDR3s in all four CD4+ subsets of Type 1 diabetes patients. PCR, the amplification step, might favor shorter templates, equally in patients and controls.

As concerns this clone: Antigen unknown.

Expressed TCRB transcripts were sequenced, since all the RNA that had been isolated was reverse transcribed. Sequenced by immunoSEQ multiplex PCR; TCRdb stores in-frame clones only, minus some. The repertoire holds around 340,000 clones, with approximately 8% as singletons. CDR1 is MNHEY and CDR2 is SMNVEV in the germline V gene (reference sequence). Losses at the gene ends were 2 bases for V and 8 bases for J; bases not matched to a gene: 7. CDR3 size: 15 residues. This clonotype was sampled from a woman between 18 and 29 years old in good health. The sequencing input was central memory CD4+ T cells from blood. The V gene is TRBV27, the J gene TRBJ1-4, with 8 bases aligning to TRBD1. The CDR3 sequence is CASSLGRGLMEKLFF. The CDR3 coding sequence is TGTGCCAGCAGTTTAGGCAGGGGGCTGATGGAAAAACTGTTTTTT.